The rows below give T cell receptor beta chains drawn from one sample of a study of blood T cell repertoires in COVID-19. The assay was immunoSEQ multiplex PCR, and TCRdb's table has in-frame clones only and misses some. This table holds around 300,000 clones, over 75% found once. The sample was peripheral blood. The receptors here all came from a human donor in a cohort sampled during active COVID-19. Each CDR3 is given with its conserved first and last residue. D genes are given only for firm matches. Clone sizes are given selectively: once, few, many, or a class where the clone is expanded.

j_gene | d_gene | abundance | v_gene | CDR3aa | CDR3nt
TRBJ2-2 | . | . | TRBV10-2 | CASLGTGYGARELFF | TGCGCCAGCTTAGGTACAGGGTATGGAGCCAGGGAGCTGTTTTTT
TRBJ1-2 | . | . | TRBV2 | CASSEVQGTGGYTF | TGTGCCAGCAGTGAAGTGCAGGGGACGGGTGGCTACACCTTC
TRBJ2-5 | TRBD2 | few | TRBV7-2 | CASSLALLLAGEVDQETQYF | TGTGCCAGCAGCTTAGCACTTCTACTAGCGGGAGAGGTGGACCAAGAGACCCAGTACTTC
TRBJ2-5 | . | . | TRBV11-2 | CASSFELPETQYF | TGTGCCAGCAGCTTCGAGCTCCCAGAGACCCAGTACTTC
TRBJ1-4 | . | . | TRBV7-2 | CASSFILGEKLFF | TGTGCCAGCAGCTTCATCTTGGGCGAAAAACTGTTTTTT
TRBJ2-3 | TRBD2 | . | TRBV10-1 | CASSPSGSMDTQYF | TGCGCCAGCTCTCCTAGCGGGAGTATGGATACGCAGTATTTT
TRBJ1-2 | . | . | TRBV24-1 | CATSDQRRNYGYTF | TGTGCCACCAGTGATCAACGCAGGAACTATGGCTACACCTTC
TRBJ2-1 | TRBD2 | . | TRBV2 | CASSEREGINEQFF | TGTGCCAGCAGTGAGCGGGAGGGGATAAATGAGCAGTTCTTC
TRBJ1-6 | . | . | TRBV5-1 | CASSLGGYFADSPLHF | TGCGCCAGCAGCTTGGGAGGTTACTTTGCCGATTCACCCCTCCACTTT
TRBJ2-7 | TRBD1 | . | TRBV4-2 | CASSQDRTWRDEKGTQGFDYEQYF | TGTGCCAGCAGCCAAGATCGAACCTGGCGTGATGAGAAGGGTACACAGGGGTTCGACTACGAGCAGTACTTC
TRBJ2-1 | TRBD2 | . | TRBV6-1 | CASSGLGATSGRPQFF | TGTGCCAGCAGTGGCCTGGGAGCTACTAGCGGGAGGCCTCAGTTCTTC
TRBJ1-5 | . | . | TRBV5-5 | CASSALGGDSNQPQHF | TGTGCCAGCAGCGCCCTCGGCGGGGACAGCAATCAGCCCCAGCATTTT
TRBJ2-7 | TRBD2 | few | TRBV9 | CASSVVGTSGYEQYF | TGTGCCAGCAGCGTAGTGGGGACTAGCGGCTACGAGCAGTACTTC
TRBJ2-3 | . | . | TRBV4-3 | CASSQLTGTSTDTQYF | TGCGCCAGCAGCCAGCTCACAGGGACCAGCACAGATACGCAGTATTTT
TRBJ2-2 | TRBD2 | . | TRBV3-1/TRBV3-2 | CASSQGAGTSAGELFF | TGTGCCAGCAGCCAAGGAGCCGGGACTAGCGCCGGGGAGCTGTTTTTT
TRBJ2-1 | . | . | TRBV5-8 | CASRRDFSYNEQFF | TGTGCCAGCAGGAGGGATTTCTCCTACAATGAGCAGTTCTTC
TRBJ1-4 | . | . | TRBV28 | CASSSPGIREKLFF | TGTGCCAGCAGTTCCCCGGGGATCCGCGAAAAACTGTTTTTT
TRBJ2-7 | TRBD1 | . | TRBV5-5 | CASSHPGQGIDEQYF | TGTGCCAGCAGTCATCCGGGACAGGGCATCGACGAGCAGTACTTC
TRBJ2-1 | . | . | TRBV9 | CASSVASAHNEQFF | TGTGCCAGCAGCGTAGCTAGTGCCCACAATGAGCAGTTCTTC
TRBJ2-1 | TRBD2 | . | TRBV5-1 | CASSLPSGNRNEQFF | TGCGCCAGCAGCTTACCTAGCGGGAATCGAAATGAGCAGTTCTTC
TRBJ1-3 | . | . | TRBV12-3/TRBV12-4 | CASRIGGNTIYF | TGTGCCAGCAGAATCGGGGGAAACACCATATATTTT
TRBJ2-1 | TRBD2 | . | TRBV5-6 | CASRRTSGLGNEQFF | TGTGCCAGCAGACGTACTAGCGGGCTTGGTAATGAGCAGTTCTTC
TRBJ1-2 | . | . | TRBV9 | CASSDSRTRGYTF | TGTGCCAGCAGCGACAGCAGAACTAGGGGCTACACCTTC
TRBJ1-5 | . | . | TRBV5-8 | CASSFGGSNQPQHF | TGTGCCAGCAGCTTTGGAGGCAGCAATCAGCCCCAGCATTTT
TRBJ1-2 | . | . | TRBV5-3 | CARSQNHYGYTF | TGTGCCAGAAGTCAGAATCACTATGGCTACACCTTC
TRBJ2-2 | . | . | TRBV5-5 | CASSQARNTGELFF | TGTGCCAGCAGCCAAGCTAGGAACACCGGGGAGCTGTTTTTT
TRBJ1-2 | TRBD1 | once | TRBV6-6 | CASSPLRGREGYTF | TGTGCCAGCAGTCCCCTCAGGGGGCGCGAAGGCTACACCTTC
TRBJ2-7 | TRBD2 | . | TRBV7-2 | CASSPRTSGSYEQYF | TGTGCCAGCAGCCCCAGGACTAGCGGGAGTTACGAGCAGTACTTC
TRBJ1-2 | TRBD1 | . | TRBV6-5 | CASRPLTGFDGYTF | TGTGCCAGCAGACCCCTGACAGGGTTTGATGGCTACACCTTC
TRBJ2-1 | TRBD1 | . | TRBV6-2/TRBV6-3 | CASSYNRGQDNEQFF | TGTGCCAGCAGTTACAACAGGGGGCAAGACAATGAGCAGTTCTTC
TRBJ2-3 | TRBD2 | . | TRBV28 | CASSLFYAGGNTQYF | TGTGCCAGCAGTTTATTTTATGCGGGGGGGAATACGCAGTATTTT
TRBJ1-5 | . | . | TRBV6-1 | CASSESGNQPQHF | TGTGCCAGCAGTGAATCGGGCAATCAGCCCCAGCATTTT
TRBJ1-2 | . | . | TRBV30 | CAWTRGYGYTF | TGTGCCTGGACTAGGGGGTATGGCTACACCTTC
TRBJ2-3 | TRBD2 | once | TRBV4-1 | CASSQRQGGADTQYF | TGCGCCAGCAGCCAACGGCAGGGAGGGGCAGATACGCAGTATTTT
TRBJ2-2 | . | . | TRBV3-1/TRBV3-2 | CASSSRQTRGTGELFF | TGTGCCAGCAGCTCCCGACAGACCCGAGGCACCGGGGAGCTGTTTTTT
TRBJ2-1 | . | . | TRBV11-2 | CASSLGTGSSYNEQFF | TGTGCCAGCAGCTTAGGGACGGGAAGCTCCTACAATGAGCAGTTCTTC
TRBJ1-4 | . | . | TRBV28 | CASSSLQGYEKLFF | TGTGCCAGCAGTTCCTTACAGGGCTATGAAAAACTGTTTTTT
TRBJ1-2 | . | many | TRBV7-8 | CASSPYRIPITMATDNYGYTF | TGTGCCAGCAGCCCTTACCGCATTCCGATAACTATGGCTACCGATAACTATGGCTACACCTTC
TRBJ2-7 | . | . | TRBV11-2 | CASSLDQSREYF | TGTGCCAGCAGCTTAGACCAGTCCAGGGAGTACTTC
TRBJ1-2 | TRBD1 | . | TRBV13 | CASSLRQGAYGYTF | TGTGCCAGCAGCTTACGACAGGGCGCGTATGGTTACACCTTC
TRBJ2-1 | . | . | TRBV27 | CASSLRGSGKQFF | TGTGCCAGCAGCCTGAGGGGGTCTGGGAAGCAGTTCTTC
TRBJ1-1 | TRBD1 | . | TRBV7-2 | CASSLAFQGDTEAFF | TGTGCCAGCAGCTTAGCCTTCCAGGGGGACACTGAAGCTTTCTTT
TRBJ2-7 | . | . | TRBV2 | CASRTPPGEQYF | TGTGCCAGCAGGACTCCCCCCGGGGAGCAGTACTTC
TRBJ2-1 | TRBD2 | . | TRBV3-1/TRBV3-2 | CASSSGTSGRNEQFF | TGTGCCAGCAGCTCCGGGACTAGCGGGAGGAATGAGCAGTTCTTC
TRBJ2-3 | . | . | TRBV18 | CASSPPSPDTQYF | TGTGCCAGCTCACCACCGTCTCCAGATACGCAGTATTTT
TRBJ2-7 | TRBD2 | . | TRBV2 | CASSEWGLAGGSHNF | TGTGCCAGCAGTGAATGGGGACTAGCGGGAGGGTCCCACAACTTC
TRBJ2-3 | . | few | TRBV6-6 | CASIFGTGALALYF | .
TRBJ1-5 | . | . | TRBV7-2 | CASSVDRNQPQHF | TGTGCCAGCAGCGTAGACAGGAATCAGCCCCAGCATTTT
TRBJ2-2 | . | . | TRBV27 | CASSSQGRPANTGELFF | TGTGCCAGCAGTTCACAGGGACGCCCCGCGAACACCGGGGAGCTGTTTTTT
TRBJ2-1 | TRBD2 | . | TRBV11-2 | CASSLLSGLAVGGQFF | TGTGCCAGCAGCTTATTGTCTGGGCTAGCGGTTGGGGGGCAGTTCTTC
TRBJ2-1 | TRBD1 | . | TRBV27 | CASSRGQGVYNEQFF | TGTGCCAGCAGCAGGGGACAGGGGGTATACAATGAGCAGTTCTTC
TRBJ2-6 | . | . | TRBV12-5 | CASGWVGGSGANVLTF | TGTGCTAGTGGTTGGGTGGGGGGCTCTGGGGCCAACGTCCTGACTTTC
TRBJ2-1 | TRBD2 | . | TRBV10-3 | CAVLVEGGRIGNEQFF | TGTGCCGTCCTTGTTGAGGGAGGGCGTATTGGCAATGAGCAGTTCTTC
TRBJ1-1 | . | . | TRBV3-1/TRBV3-2 | CASSGETLNTEAFF | TGTGCCAGCAGCGGTGAGACATTGAACACTGAAGCTTTCTTT